These 9 T cell receptor beta chains were sequenced from one sample in a study of blood T cell repertoires in COVID-19. Clones were read by immunoSEQ multiplex PCR, and TCRdb kept only the in-frame ones, dropping some. The sample contains some 260,000 clones, about 86% of which appear only once. Sequenced sample: peripheral blood. All receptors come from a man at least 80 years old with acute or convalescent COVID-19.

CDR3 amino acids: CASSEYRGASGTDTQYF. CDR3 nucleotide sequence: TGTGCCAGCAGTGAATATCGGGGGGCCAGCGGCACAGATACGCAGTATTTT. This rearrangement joins TRBV25-1 to TRBJ2-3; perhaps TRBD2 as D (7 bases). Germline V gene data show CDR1 as MGHDK and CDR2 as SYGVNS. The length of the CDR3 is 17 residues. Trimming shortened V by 0 bases and J by 1 base, and 14 bases separated the two germline ends.

The V and J genes are TRBV2 and TRBJ2-7; a possible D gene is TRBD2 (6 bases). The CDR3 contains 13 residues. Germline V gene data show CDR1 as SNHLY and CDR2 as FYNNEI. The V end lost 7 bases, the J end lost 3 bases, and 13 bases lay between the germline ends. The CDR3 nucleotides are TGTGCCAGCAATACCGGGAGTATCTACGAGCAGTACTTC. As protein: CASNTGSIYEQYF. Supplemented by reference TRBV2 and TRBJ2-7, the full variable domain reads EPEVTQTPSHQVTQMGQEVILRCVPISNHLYFYWYRQILGQKVEFLVSFYNNEISEKSEIFDDQFSVERPDGSNFTLKIRSTKLEDSAMYFCASNTGSIYEQYFGPGTRLTVT.

The chain couples TRBV19 to TRBJ1-2; possible D gene TRBD1, 5 bases. This CDR3 is built from 13 residues. Trimming shortened V by 2 bases and J by 6 bases, and 10 bases separated the two germline ends. Germline CDR1 and CDR2: LNHDA and SQIVND (reference sequence). CDR3 coding DNA: TGTGCCAGTAGTATAAGGGGCCGAGATGGCTACACCTTC. It specifies CASSIRGRDGYTF. The variable domain in full, with the rest retrieved from reference TRBV19 and TRBJ1-2, is DGGITQSPKYLFRKEGQNVTLSCEQNLNHDAMYWYRQDPGQGLRLIYYSQIVNDFQKGDIAEGYSVSREKKESFPLTVTSAQKNPTAFYLCASSIRGRDGYTFGSGTRLTVV.

This rearrangement joins TRBV5-6 to TRBJ1-2; 8 bases are a match to TRBD1. Germline CDR1 is SGHDT and CDR2 is YYEEEE. The CDR3 has 15 residues. V trimming: 2 bases; J trimming: 4 bases; junction bases outside the gene matches: 7. As DNA, the CDR3 is TGTGCCAGCAGCTTAGGACAGGGCGCATTCTATGGCTACACCTTC. Protein: CASSLGQGAFYGYTF.

CDR3 sequence (DNA): TGTGCCAGCAGTCCCCGAGTCTCTGGGGCCAACGTCCTGACTTTC. Amino acids: CASSPRVSGANVLTF. J is TRBJ2-6 and V is TRBV27; D is unclear. This CDR3 is 15 amino acids long. With 5 bases removed from V and 0 bases from J, the gap between germline ends came to 8 bases. The V gene's germline CDR1 is MNHEY and CDR2 SMNVEV (reference sequence).

The CDR3 reads CASSPGLAGVGSYNEQFF. In DNA form, the CDR3 reads TGTGCCAGCAGCCCTGGACTAGCGGGGGTTGGTTCCTACAATGAGCAGTTCTTC. The V and J genes are TRBV7-8 and TRBJ2-1, with 13 positions matching TRBD2. The germline CDR1 and CDR2 sequences are SGHVS and FQNEAQ. This CDR3 has 18 amino acids. V lost 5 bases, J lost 1 base, and 8 bases stayed unmatched.

The chain has TRBV30 and TRBJ2-7; 11 bases align to TRBD1. The CDR3 contains 14 residues. After removal of 3 bases from V and 3 bases from J, the junction contained 4 bases not matched to a gene. Germline CDR1 GTSNPN, CDR2 SVGIG (reference sequence). DNA for the CDR3: TGTGCCTGGAGACGGACAGGGGGCTTCTACGAGCAGTACTTC. This gives the protein CAWRRTGGFYEQYF.

The gene calls are TRBV24-1 and TRBJ2-1, with TRBD2 identical over 10 bases. CDR1 KGHDR and CDR2 SFDVKD come from the germline V gene. After removal of 6 bases from V and 6 bases from J, the junction contained 4 bases not matched to a gene. CDR3 size: 14 residues. CDR3 DNA sequence: TGTGCCACCAGTTCTAGCGGGAGACTCAATGAGCAGTTCTTC. Its protein product is CATSSSGRLNEQFF.

This chain joins TRBV30 and TRBJ1-5; TRBD1 is a possible D gene (5 bases). The CDR3 loop spans 13 amino acids. The germline V gene encodes CDR1 GTSNPN and CDR2 SVGIG (reference sequence). Between the trimmed V and J ends, which lost 1 base and 7 bases, there was a span of 11 bases. The CDR3 protein is CAWSGGGGQPQHF. The DNA of the CDR3 is TGTGCCTGGAGTGGAGGTGGGGGGCAGCCCCAGCATTTT.